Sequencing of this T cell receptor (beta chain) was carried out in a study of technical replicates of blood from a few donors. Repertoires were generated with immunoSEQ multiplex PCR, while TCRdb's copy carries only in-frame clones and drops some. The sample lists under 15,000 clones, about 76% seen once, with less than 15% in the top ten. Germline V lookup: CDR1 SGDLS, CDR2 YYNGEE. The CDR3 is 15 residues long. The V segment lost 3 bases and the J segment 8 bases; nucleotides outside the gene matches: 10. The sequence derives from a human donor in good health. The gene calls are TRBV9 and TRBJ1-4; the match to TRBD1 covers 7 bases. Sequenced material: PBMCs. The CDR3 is CASSGRGGTTEKLFF. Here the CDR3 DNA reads TGTGCCAGCAGCGGGAGAGGGGGCACTACAGAAAAACTGTTTTTT. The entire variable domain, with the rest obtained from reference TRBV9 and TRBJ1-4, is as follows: DSGVTQTPKHLITATGQRVTLRCSPRSGDLSVYWYQQSLDQGLQFLIQYYNGEERAKGNILERFSAQQFPDLHSELNLSSLELGDSALYFCASSGRGGTTEKLFFGSGTQLSVL.